This is a list of T cell receptor beta chains from one sample in a study of T cell repertoires in cytomegalovirus infection. TCRdb itself ran the reads through MiXCR, one entry per CDR3 protein. This table holds 600,000 to 800,000 distinct CDR3 sequences, about 24% found once. Sequenced material: CD8+ T cells from PBMCs. The receptors here all came from a human donor in good health (CMV status not recorded). Some clones in this sample may be carry-over from other donors' samples. The CDR3 runs from the conserved cysteine through the conserved F or W. The D gene is left open where the match is weak. Clone size is given for some rows only: seen once, a few or many times, or a class if the clone is expanded.

J: TRBJ2-3; V: TRBV4-1; size: -; D: TRBD2; DNA: TGCGCCAGCAGCCAAGAACTAGCGGGGCGGGTAGATACGCAGTATTTT; CDR3: CASSQELAGRVDTQYF
J: TRBJ2-3; V: TRBV29-1; size: few; D: -; DNA: TGCAGCGTTGATATCGGGGTCCTTCTCACAGATACGCAGTATTTT; CDR3: CSVDIGVLLTDTQYF
J: TRBJ2-7; V: TRBV18; size: few; D: -; DNA: TGTGCCAGCTCACACCCACAGGGAGGGATCTACGAGCAGTACTTC; CDR3: CASSHPQGGIYEQYF
J: TRBJ1-6; V: TRBV5-5; size: -; D: -; DNA: TGTGCCAGCAGCTCCCAGACGGGGAGCTCCTATAATTCACCCCTCCACTTT; CDR3: CASSSQTGSSYNSPLHF
J: TRBJ2-5; V: TRBV20-1; size: -; D: TRBD2; DNA: TGCAGTGCTAGAGATCTACTAGCGCAGGAGACCCAGTACTTC; CDR3: CSARDLLAQETQYF
J: TRBJ2-6; V: TRBV12-5; size: many; D: -; DNA: TGTGCTAGTGGTTTGGAACCGGGCGAGTCTGGGGCCAACGTCCTGACTTTC; CDR3: CASGLEPGESGANVLTF
J: TRBJ2-1; V: TRBV7-9; size: many; D: -; DNA: TGTGCCAGCAGCTTAATCCGGGAGAGCTACAATGAGCAGTTCTTC; CDR3: CASSLIRESYNEQFF
J: TRBJ2-1; V: TRBV28; size: few; D: -; DNA: TGTGCCAGCAGTCCGATTTTGAACAATGAGCAGTTCTTC; CDR3: CASSPILNNEQFF
J: TRBJ2-3; V: TRBV7-8; size: many; D: -; DNA: TGTGCCAGCGCTGGGGGCCCCACAGATACGCAGTATTTT; CDR3: CASAGGPTDTQYF
J: TRBJ2-3; V: TRBV2; size: few; D: TRBD2; DNA: TGTGCCAGCAGGAGGGGGACTAGCGGTACAGATACGCAGTATTTT; CDR3: CASRRGTSGTDTQYF
J: TRBJ1-4; V: TRBV4-2; size: few; D: -; DNA: TGTGCCAGCAGCCAAGAAGGCAGGACAGTTAATGAAAAACTGTTTTTT; CDR3: CASSQEGRTVNEKLFF
J: TRBJ2-6; V: TRBV6-2/TRBV6-3; size: -; D: TRBD1; DNA: TGTGCCAGCAGTCCGCGAGGGGGCTTTGGGGCCAACGTCCTGACTTTC; CDR3: CASSPRGGFGANVLTF
J: TRBJ1-2; V: TRBV7-4; size: once; D: -; DNA: TGTGCCAGCAGCTACTCCCCGAGGCGGTCATATGGCTACACCTTC; CDR3: CASSYSPRRSYGYTF
J: TRBJ1-1; V: TRBV2; size: -; D: -; DNA: TGTGCCAACAGTGCGAGGGGTACCACTGAAGCTTTCTTT; CDR3: CANSARGTTEAFF
J: TRBJ2-2; V: TRBV28; size: few; D: -; DNA: TGTGCCAGCAGACCCCCGGGGGCCAACACCGGGGAGCTGTTTTTT; CDR3: CASRPPGANTGELFF
J: TRBJ1-4; V: TRBV2; size: -; D: -; DNA: TGTGCCAGCAGTGAGGAAAGGGTTCCGAGGGCTTTT; CDR3: CASSEERVPRAF
J: TRBJ1-1; V: TRBV6-2/TRBV6-3; size: -; D: -; DNA: TGTGCCAGCAGTTACGATCCGGGACGGATTAGAGGGGTGAACACTGAAGCTTTCTTT; CDR3: CASSYDPGRIRGVNTEAFF
J: TRBJ2-5; V: TRBV20-1; size: few; D: TRBD1; DNA: TGCAGTGCTAGAGATCTGGGACAGCTACAAGAGACCCAGTACTTC; CDR3: CSARDLGQLQETQYF
J: TRBJ2-7; V: TRBV6-5; size: once; D: -; DNA: TGTGCCACTTTAGACAGCTACGAGCAGTACTTC; CDR3: CATLDSYEQYF
J: TRBJ2-3; V: TRBV7-9; size: once; D: TRBD2; DNA: TGTGCCAGCAGCTTAGTGAGGGAGGGCGGCACAGATACGCAGTATTTT; CDR3: CASSLVREGGTDTQYF
J: TRBJ2-5; V: TRBV7-9; size: -; D: TRBD2; DNA: TGTGCCAGCAGCTTATGGGCGGGGGGGCGTCAAGAGACCCAGTACTTC; CDR3: CASSLWAGGRQETQYF
J: TRBJ2-1; V: TRBV27; size: -; D: -; DNA: TGTGCCAGCGGTCCTGTTCTAGGACCGAGGGATGAGCAGTTCTTC; CDR3: CASGPVLGPRDEQFF
J: TRBJ2-3; V: TRBV25-1; size: few; D: TRBD2; DNA: TGTGCCAGCAGCCAACCCTTACTAGCGGGGGGGCAAGGAGATACGCAGTATTTT; CDR3: CASSQPLLAGGQGDTQYF
J: TRBJ2-3; V: TRBV2; size: few; D: -; DNA: TGTGCCAATTTATCGAGCCGGACAGATACGCAGTATTTT; CDR3: CANLSSRTDTQYF
J: TRBJ2-1; V: TRBV14; size: -; D: -; DNA: TGTGCCAGCAGACGAACGGAGGGGACTTACAATGAGCAGTTCTTC; CDR3: CASRRTEGTYNEQFF
J: TRBJ2-3; V: TRBV5-1; size: few; D: -; DNA: TGCGCCAGCAGCTCTCTTTTTGGGGCAGATACGCAGTATTTT; CDR3: CASSSLFGADTQYF
J: TRBJ2-6; V: TRBV5-6; size: -; D: -; DNA: TGTGCCAGCAGCTGGGGAGGAGCCGGGGCCAACGTCCTGACTTTC; CDR3: CASSWGGAGANVLTF
J: TRBJ2-5; V: TRBV20-1; size: many; D: -; DNA: TGCAGTGCTAGAGATTGGGCTCAAGAGACCCAGTACTTC; CDR3: CSARDWAQETQYF
J: TRBJ2-7; V: TRBV29-1; size: -; D: TRBD1; DNA: TGCAGCGTCCTGAGACAGGGGAGTTACGAGCAGTACTTC; CDR3: CSVLRQGSYEQYF
J: TRBJ1-2; V: TRBV20-1; size: few; D: -; DNA: TGCAGTGCTAGGGTACAGAACTATGGCTACACCTTC; CDR3: CSARVQNYGYTF
J: TRBJ2-6; V: TRBV25-1; size: -; D: TRBD1; DNA: TGTGCCAGCAGTACGACAGGGGCAGAGGCCAACGTCCTGACTTTC; CDR3: CASSTTGAEANVLTF
J: TRBJ1-3; V: TRBV7-9; size: -; D: -; DNA: TGTGCCAGCAGGGAATCGGCAGGAAACACCATATATTTT; CDR3: CASRESAGNTIYF